The clone carrying this T cell receptor beta chain has a handful of counts. Its antigen is not identified. With 60 Vbeta and 13 Jbeta primers, the PCR was carried out. Sequencing used immunoSEQ multiplex PCR; TCRdb keeps in-frame clones, though not all of them. The repertoire consists of roughly 190,000 clones, with more than 75% occurring once and the leading ten covering approximately 2%. Between the trimmed V and J ends, which lost 2 bases and 7 bases, there was a span of 11 bases. CDR3 length: 14 amino acids. From germline, CDR1 is SGHNT and CDR2 YENEEA. These data belong to a study of cytomegalovirus exposure and HLA in healthy donors. Study outcomes and limitations: A previous analysis found most TCR beta V segments productive roughly 87% or roughly 30% of the time.

The chain is built from TRBV11-3 and TRBJ1-4; possible D gene TRBD1, 6 bases. The sequenced sample was PBMCs. The sequence derives from a woman between 18 and 30 years old in good health and CMV-seronegative. The CDR3 coding sequence is TGTGCCAGCAGCTTAATGGGGGCTGGTGAAAAACTGTTTTTT. This sequence encodes CASSLMGAGEKLFF.